This TCR beta chain was observed in a study of T cells and Merkel cell carcinoma outcomes. Regarding the study as a whole: In Merkel cell carcinoma, repertoire and T-cell density reportedly predicted outcomes.

The ends lost 6 bases at V and 7 bases at J; junction bases unmatched: 11. Germline CDR1 reads MNHNS; CDR2 reads SASEGT. There are 15 residues in the CDR3. Turning to this clone: Its antigen remains unknown.

The method was immunoSEQ multiplex PCR; TCRdb's version includes in-frame clones alone and lacks a portion of them. The repertoire holds a few thousand clones, with about 88% as singletons. Material for sequencing was tumor tissue from Merkel cell carcinoma. The rearrangement links TRBV6-1 to TRBJ2-1; 8 bases align to TRBD1. The origin of this receptor is a human donor with Merkel cell carcinoma. The CDR3 is CASRVGQGARNEQFF. The CDR3 nucleotides read TGTGCCAGCAGAGTAGGGCAGGGGGCTAGGAATGAGCAGTTCTTC.